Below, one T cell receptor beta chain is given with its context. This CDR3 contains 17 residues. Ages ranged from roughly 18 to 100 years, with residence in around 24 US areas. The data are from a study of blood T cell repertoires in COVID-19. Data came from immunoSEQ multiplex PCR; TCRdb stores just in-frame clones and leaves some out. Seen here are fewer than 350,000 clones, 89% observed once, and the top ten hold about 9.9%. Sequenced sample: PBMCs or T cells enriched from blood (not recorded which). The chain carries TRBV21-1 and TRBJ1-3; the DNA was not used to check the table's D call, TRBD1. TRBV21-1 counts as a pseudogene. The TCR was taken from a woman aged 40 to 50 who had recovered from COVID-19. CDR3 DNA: TGTGCCAGCAGCGTCCGGTGGGACAGCAGCTCTGGAAACACCATATATTTT. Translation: CASSVRWDSSSGNTIYF.